This section outlines one T cell receptor (beta chain) sequence together with its context. Its antigen remains unidentified. These data are taken from a study of blood T cells in healthy people across ages. Whole-study findings and limits: Across the age range, TCR beta diversity per million T cells fell in a roughly linear way.

The authors ran a second PCR of roughly 6 to 11 cycles using a sample-barcoded 5' primer and a J-beta primer mix. All cDNA molecules were each tagged by a template-switch adaptor with 12 random nucleotides. TCRdb re-derived calls from the 5' RACE reads in MiXCR, one entry per CDR3 protein. The table lists about 640,000 distinct CDR3 sequences, under 65% of them singletons, with approximately 37% in the top ten. CDR1 and CDR2 from the germline V gene are LGHDT and YNNKEL (reference sequence). Germline trimming cut 5 bases from V and 8 bases from J; bases unmatched to any gene: 15. This CDR3 region has 16 residues.

Sequenced: blood. The chain links TRBV3-1 to TRBJ2-3; TRBD1 aligns across 8 bases. The sequence derives from a man in his 60s in good health. The CDR3 DNA reads TGTGCCAGCAGCGCTCGGACAGGGCCGGGTGGAGGTACGCAGTATTTT. Amino acid sequence: CASSARTGPGGGTQYF.